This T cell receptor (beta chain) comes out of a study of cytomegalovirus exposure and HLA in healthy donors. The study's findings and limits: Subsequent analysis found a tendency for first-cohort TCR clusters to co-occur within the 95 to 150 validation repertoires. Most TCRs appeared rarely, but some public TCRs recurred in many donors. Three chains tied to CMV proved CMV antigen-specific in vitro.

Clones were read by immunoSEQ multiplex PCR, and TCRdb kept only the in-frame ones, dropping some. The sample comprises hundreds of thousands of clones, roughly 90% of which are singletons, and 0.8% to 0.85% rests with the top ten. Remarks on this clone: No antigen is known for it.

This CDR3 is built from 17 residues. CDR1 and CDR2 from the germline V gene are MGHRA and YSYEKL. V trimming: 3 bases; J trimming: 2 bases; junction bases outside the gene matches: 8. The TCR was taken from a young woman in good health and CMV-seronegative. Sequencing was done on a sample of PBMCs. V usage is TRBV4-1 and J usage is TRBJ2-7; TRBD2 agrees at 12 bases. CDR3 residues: CASSQRTSGELTYEQYF. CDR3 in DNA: TGCGCCAGCAGCCAGAGGACTAGCGGGGAGCTAACCTACGAGCAGTACTTC.